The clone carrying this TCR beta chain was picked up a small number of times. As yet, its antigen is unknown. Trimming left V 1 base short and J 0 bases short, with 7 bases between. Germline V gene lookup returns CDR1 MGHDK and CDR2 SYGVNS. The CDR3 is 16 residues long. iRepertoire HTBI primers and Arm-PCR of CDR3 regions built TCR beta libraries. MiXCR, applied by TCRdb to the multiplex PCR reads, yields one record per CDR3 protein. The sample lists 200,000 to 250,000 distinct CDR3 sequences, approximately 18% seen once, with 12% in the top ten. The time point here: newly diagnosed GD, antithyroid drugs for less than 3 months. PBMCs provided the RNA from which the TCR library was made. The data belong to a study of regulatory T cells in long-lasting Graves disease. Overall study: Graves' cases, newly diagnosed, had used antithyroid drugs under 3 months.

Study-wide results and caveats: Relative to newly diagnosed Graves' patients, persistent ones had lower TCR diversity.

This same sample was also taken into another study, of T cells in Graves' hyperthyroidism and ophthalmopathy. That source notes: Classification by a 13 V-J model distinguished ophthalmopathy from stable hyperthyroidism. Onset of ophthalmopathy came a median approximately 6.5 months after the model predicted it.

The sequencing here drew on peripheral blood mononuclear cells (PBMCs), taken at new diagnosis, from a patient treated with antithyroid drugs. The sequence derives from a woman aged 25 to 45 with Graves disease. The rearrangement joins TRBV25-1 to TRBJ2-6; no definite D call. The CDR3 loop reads CASSELGNSGANVLTF. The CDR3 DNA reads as TGTGCCAGCAGTGAATTAGGGAACTCTGGGGCCAACGTCCTGACTTTC.